The 27 T cell receptor beta chains below come from one sample, sequenced in a study of glioma-infiltrating T cells after dendritic cell vaccination. Clones were read by immunoSEQ multiplex PCR, and TCRdb kept only the in-frame ones, dropping some. The sample holds over 55,000 clones, 81% seen once. The sample in question was blood, obtained before dendritic cell vaccination. These receptors all stem from a human donor with glioblastoma.

The table lists this clone with a few counts. CDR3 loop: CASSLGLTYEQYF. CDR3 DNA: TGCGCCAGCAGCCTCGGACTAACCTACGAGCAGTACTTC. This rearrangement joins TRBV4-1 to TRBJ2-7; a weak D match, TRBD2 (6 bases). The CDR3 covers 13 residues. Trimming removed 4 bases from V and 2 bases from J, with 9 bases in between. Germline V gives CDR1 MGHRA, CDR2 YSYEKL.

This CDR3 is CASSTGGIAAQYF. In DNA, the CDR3 is TGTGCCAGTAGTACAGGGGGGATCGCCGCCCAGTACTTC. J is TRBJ2-5 and V is TRBV19; weak D call: TRBD1 (7 bases). Between the trimmed V and J ends, which lost 4 bases and 9 bases, there was a span of 15 bases. In germline, CDR1 is LNHDA, CDR2 SQIVND (reference sequence). The CDR3 spans 13 residues.

This clone occurred once. The chain carries TRBV6-1 and TRBJ1-5; D not resolved. The CDR3 sequence is 15 residues long. The germline gives CDR1 MNHNS, CDR2 SASEGT. The germline V and J ends were trimmed by 4 bases and 7 bases, with 17 bases remaining between them. CDR3 nucleotides: TGTGCCAGCAGTGGAGGCCGCCTCTTAGACCAGCCCCAGCATTTT. Its translation is CASSGGRLLDQPQHF.

This chain connects TRBV19 to TRBJ2-1; D gene unclear. CDR3 length: 13 amino acids. Germline CDR1 is LNHDA and CDR2 is SQIVND (reference sequence). Trimming took 0 bases from V and 9 from J, leaving 9 bases between them. CDR3 DNA: TGTGCCAGTAGTATAGACGTAACAAGTGAGCAGTTCTTC. As protein: CASSIDVTSEQFF.

This chain connects TRBV11-2 to TRBJ1-3; D is possibly TRBD1 (6 bases). The germline gives CDR1 SGHAT, CDR2 FQNNGV. This CDR3 has 18 amino acids. The V and J ends lost 1 base and 0 bases respectively, with 16 bases between them. CDR3 in DNA: TGTGCCAGCAGCTTAGTCTTAATGAGGGGGAGCTCTGGAAACACCATATATTTT. Translating it yields CASSLVLMRGSSGNTIYF.

CDR3 loop: CASSLESFLFGYTF. In DNA, the CDR3 is TGTGCCAGCAGCTTAGAATCTTTCCTCTTTGGCTACACCTTC. The chain employs TRBV7-2 and TRBJ1-2; D gene ambiguous. The CDR3 loop spans 14 amino acids. Per the germline V gene, CDR1 is SGHTA and CDR2 is FQGNSA. V was trimmed by 1 base and J by 7 bases, leaving 13 bases between them.

This clone has only one observation. J is TRBJ2-3 and V is TRBV7-2; 8 nucleotides match TRBD2. The CDR3 is 15 amino acids. The V and J ends lost 5 bases and 2 bases, in that order; junction bases with no gene match: 6. The germline CDR1 and CDR2 sequences are SGHTA and FQGNSA. In nucleotides, the CDR3 is TGTGCCAGCAGCATTAGCGGGGCCGACACAGATACGCAGTATTTT. Translating gives CASSISGADTDTQYF.

This chain connects TRBV9 to TRBJ1-6, with TRBD1 matching over 9 bases. Per germline, CDR1 SGDLS and CDR2 YYNGEE. The CDR3 has 17 residues. Trimming took 4 bases from V and 11 from J; bases not matched to a gene: 16. The CDR3 is CASSLRPGQGHGTPLHF. The CDR3 DNA follows: TGTGCCAGCAGCCTTAGACCGGGACAGGGTCACGGGACACCCCTCCACTTT.

The chain carries TRBV7-3 and TRBJ1-1, with D tentatively TRBD1 (5 bases). The V gene lost 1 base and the J gene lost 5 bases, with 11 bases spanning the gap. The length of the CDR3 is 14 residues. The V gene's germline CDR1 is SGHTA and CDR2 FQGTGA. Here the CDR3 reads CASSLIGGRTEAFF. Here the CDR3 DNA reads TGTGCCAGCAGCTTAATCGGGGGAAGAACTGAAGCTTTCTTT. Full variable domain (missing parts from reference TRBV7-3 and TRBJ1-1): GAGVSQTPSNKVTEKGKYVELRCDPISGHTALYWYRQSLGQGPEFLIYFQGTGAADDSGLPNDRFFAVRPEGSVSTLKIQRTERGDSAVYLCASSLIGGRTEAFFGQGTRLTVV.

The V and J genes are TRBV6-1 and TRBJ2-7, with 9 nucleotides matching TRBD2. The germline V gene has CDR1 MNHNS and CDR2 SASEGT. The CDR3 contains 14 residues. The ends lost 7 bases at V and 1 base at J; junction bases unmatched: 5. The chain's CDR3 is CASMRLAVSYEQYF. As DNA, the CDR3 is TGTGCCAGCATGCGACTAGCGGTGTCCTACGAGCAGTACTTC.

This clone showed up just once. The chain is built from TRBV10-3 and TRBJ1-6; TRBD1 matches 11 bases. This CDR3 is 15 amino acids long. Per germline, CDR1 ENHRY and CDR2 SYGVKD. V lost 5 bases, J lost 10 bases, and 7 bases stayed unmatched. CDR3 amino acids: CAISYQDRGHSPLHF. In nucleotides, the CDR3 is TGTGCCATCAGTTACCAGGACAGGGGGCACTCACCCCTCCACTTT.

The V gene is TRBV5-1, the J gene TRBJ2-7; 9 positions match TRBD1. The CDR3 consists of 14 residues. From germline, CDR1 is SGHRS and CDR2 YFSETQ. V shed 5 bases and J 2 bases; nucleotides not matched to a gene: 5. The CDR3 loop is CASRPTGGPYEQYF. The DNA for the CDR3 is TGCGCCAGCAGGCCGACAGGGGGGCCCTACGAGCAGTACTTC. The variable domain in full, completed from reference TRBV5-1 and TRBJ2-7, reads KAGVTQTPRYLIKTRGQQVTLSCSPISGHRSVSWYQQTPGQGLQFLFEYFSETQRNKGNFPGRFSGRQFSNSRSEMNVSTLELGDSALYLCASRPTGGPYEQYFGPGTRLTVT.

This clone was recorded only once. The V and J genes are TRBV2 and TRBJ2-1; TRBD1 is a possible D gene (6 bases). The CDR3 has 15 residues. CDR1 is SNHLY and CDR2 is FYNNEI in the germline V gene. V was pared by 3 bases and J by 8 bases, with 17 bases between. The CDR3 DNA sequence: TGTGCCAGCAGTGATGAACAGGGTATAGGGTATGAGCAGTTCTTC. It codes for CASSDEQGIGYEQFF. Variable domain in full (rest from reference TRBV2 and TRBJ2-1): EPEVTQTPSHQVTQMGQEVILRCVPISNHLYFYWYRQILGQKVEFLVSFYNNEISEKSEIFDDQFSVERPDGSNFTLKIRSTKLEDSAMYFCASSDEQGIGYEQFFGPGTRLTVL.

This clone occurred a few times. This chain uses TRBV6-4 with TRBJ2-1; D is possibly TRBD2 (6 bases). Trimming removed 6 bases from V and 9 bases from J, with 12 bases in between. Germline loops: CDR1 MRHNA, CDR2 SNTAGT. This CDR3 is 12 amino acids long. CDR3 loop: CASSPEGGEQFF. In nucleotides, the CDR3 is TGTGCCAGCAGCCCGGAGGGTGGTGAGCAGTTCTTC.

V usage is TRBV6-6 and J usage is TRBJ2-7, with 7 nucleotides matching TRBD2. Germline V gives CDR1 MNHNY, CDR2 SVGAGI (reference sequence). J was trimmed by 6 bases and V by 2 bases; bases with no gene match: 7. The CDR3 consists of 14 residues. Here the CDR3 DNA reads TGTGCCAGCAGTTACGGACTAGGTAGCGCCGAGCAGTACTTC. It yields the protein CASSYGLGSAEQYF.

This chain joins TRBV7-9 and TRBJ2-5, with 10 positions matching TRBD2. This CDR3 spans 15 amino acids. The V and J ends lost 3 bases and 5 bases, in that order; junction bases with no gene match: 6. Germline V CDR1 and CDR2: SEHNR, FQNEAQ (reference sequence). CDR3 amino acids: CASSLIAGGLETQYF. DNA of the CDR3: TGTGCCAGCAGCTTGATAGCGGGGGGCCTTGAGACCCAGTACTTC.

The chain employs TRBV7-2 and TRBJ2-1, with D hard to call. The germline V gene encodes CDR1 SGHTA and CDR2 FQGNSA. Trimming left V 5 bases short and J 4 bases short, with 12 bases between. This CDR3 contains 14 residues. The chain's CDR3 is CASSLTGSYNEQFF. The DNA for the CDR3 is TGTGCCAGCAGCCTTACGGGTTCGTACAATGAGCAGTTCTTC.

V usage is TRBV19 and J usage is TRBJ2-1; D may be TRBD1 (5 bases). CDR1 and CDR2 from the germline V gene are LNHDA and SQIVND (reference sequence). The CDR3 consists of 13 residues. Trimming removed 3 bases from V and 8 bases from J, with 11 bases in between. The CDR3 DNA is TGTGCCAGTAGTATGGTGGGGCAGTATGAGCAGTTCTTC. It encodes CASSMVGQYEQFF.

This chain joins TRBV5-1 and TRBJ1-2; 7 positions agree with TRBD1. The V gene's germline CDR1 is SGHRS and CDR2 YFSETQ. J was trimmed by 8 bases and V by 0 bases; bases with no gene match: 16. CDR3 size: 17 residues. The CDR3 region has the DNA TGCGCCAGCAGCTTGGAGTTAAACCCGGACAGGAGTGCCGGCTACACCTTC. This encodes CASSLELNPDRSAGYTF. The entire variable domain, with the rest obtained from reference TRBV5-1 and TRBJ1-2, is as follows: KAGVTQTPRYLIKTRGQQVTLSCSPISGHRSVSWYQQTPGQGLQFLFEYFSETQRNKGNFPGRFSGRQFSNSRSEMNVSTLELGDSALYLCASSLELNPDRSAGYTFGSGTRLTVV.

The rearrangement joins TRBV4-1 to TRBJ2-7; 9 nucleotides align to TRBD1. Germline V gene data show CDR1 as MGHRA and CDR2 as YSYEKL. The CDR3 loop spans 15 amino acids. The J segment lost 4 bases and the V segment lost 1 base, leaving 5 bases of the junction unmatched. The CDR3 protein is CASSQGTGGQYEQYF. The CDR3 nucleotides are TGCGCCAGCAGCCAAGGTACAGGGGGCCAGTACGAGCAGTACTTC.

The chain joins TRBV9 to TRBJ2-7; possible D gene TRBD1, 6 bases. Germline CDR1 is SGDLS and CDR2 is YYNGEE. The CDR3 loop spans 14 amino acids. Trimming stripped 2 bases from V and 4 bases from J, with 13 bases between. The CDR3 sequence: CASSVDSDSYEQYF. The CDR3 nucleotides read TGTGCCAGCAGCGTGGACAGTGATTCATACGAGCAGTACTTC.

The rearrangement uses TRBV4-3 and TRBJ1-3, with 7 bases matching TRBD1. The CDR3 extends over 16 amino acids. V lost 5 bases, J lost 3 bases, and 10 bases stayed unmatched. The germline V gene encodes CDR1 LGHNA and CDR2 YSLEER. CDR3 in amino acids: CASSSGQSFGGNTIYF. The CDR3 bases are TGCGCCAGCAGCTCGGGACAGAGCTTCGGTGGAAACACCATATATTTT.

The chain carries TRBV4-3 and TRBJ2-1; 8 nucleotides align to TRBD2. J lost 5 bases, V lost 0 bases, and 3 bases had no gene match. The CDR3 is 15 amino acids. The germline gives CDR1 LGHNA, CDR2 YSLEER. CDR3: CASSQDSLADNEQFF. CDR3 sequence (DNA): TGCGCCAGCAGCCAAGATTCACTAGCGGACAATGAGCAGTTCTTC.

Turning to this clone: Compared with germline, one end of the junction differs, possibly owing to a read error. CDR3 DNA sequence: TGTGCTAGTGGTTTTTCGGTGAAGACTGAAGCTTTCTTT. It encodes CASGFSVKTEAFF. This chain uses TRBV12-5 with TRBJ1-1; D is unclear. There are 13 residues in the CDR3. Per the germline V gene, CDR1 is LGHNT and CDR2 is FRNRAP. Full variable domain (outside the CDR3, taken from reference TRBV12-5 and TRBJ1-1): DARVTQTPRHKVTEMGQEVTMRCQPILGHNTVFWYRQTMMQGLELLAYFRNRAPLDDSGMPKDRFSAEMPDATLATLKIQPSEPRDSAVYFCASGFSVKTEAFFGQGTRLTVV.

V is TRBV4-2 and J is TRBJ2-7; TRBD1 aligns across 9 bases. V lost 0 bases to trimming and J lost 1 base; unmatched junction nucleotides: 4. The germline CDR1 and CDR2 sequences are LGHNA and YNFKEQ. This CDR3 comprises 16 residues. Here the CDR3 reads CASSQDYGTGSYEQYF. The CDR3 nucleotides read TGTGCCAGCAGCCAAGACTACGGGACAGGGTCCTACGAGCAGTACTTC.

This chain links TRBV29-1 with TRBJ2-7, with 8 bases lining up with TRBD1. CDR3 length equals 14 residues. Trimming took 5 bases from V and 3 from J; bases not matched to a gene: 9. Looked up from germline, CDR1 is SQVTM and CDR2 is ANQGSEA. The CDR3 loop reads CSVYVQGEIYEQYF. The CDR3 nucleotides read TGCAGCGTTTACGTACAGGGGGAGATCTACGAGCAGTACTTC.

The V gene is TRBV10-3, the J gene TRBJ1-4, with a weak D call TRBD1 (5 bases). This CDR3 contains 16 residues. From germline, CDR1 is ENHRY and CDR2 SYGVKD. Trimming removed 3 bases at V and 0 bases at J, with 11 bases between. CDR3 protein: CAISDLRTPTNEKLFF. The CDR3 DNA is TGTGCCATCAGTGACCTAAGGACACCAACTAATGAAAAACTGTTTTTT.